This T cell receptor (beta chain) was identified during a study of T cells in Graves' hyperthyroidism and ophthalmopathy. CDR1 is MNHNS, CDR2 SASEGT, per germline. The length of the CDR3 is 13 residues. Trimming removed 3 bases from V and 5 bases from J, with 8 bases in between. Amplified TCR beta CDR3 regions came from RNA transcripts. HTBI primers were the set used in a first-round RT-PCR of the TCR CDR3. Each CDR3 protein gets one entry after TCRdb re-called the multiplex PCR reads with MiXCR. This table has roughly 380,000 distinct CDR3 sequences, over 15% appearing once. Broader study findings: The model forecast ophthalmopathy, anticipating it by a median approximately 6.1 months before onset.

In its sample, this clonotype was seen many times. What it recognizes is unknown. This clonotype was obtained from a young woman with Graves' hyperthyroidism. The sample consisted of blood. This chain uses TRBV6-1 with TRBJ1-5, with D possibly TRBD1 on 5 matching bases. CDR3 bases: TGTGCCAGCAGTGATCGCAGGGATCAGCCCCAGCATTTT. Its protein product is CASSDRRDQPQHF.